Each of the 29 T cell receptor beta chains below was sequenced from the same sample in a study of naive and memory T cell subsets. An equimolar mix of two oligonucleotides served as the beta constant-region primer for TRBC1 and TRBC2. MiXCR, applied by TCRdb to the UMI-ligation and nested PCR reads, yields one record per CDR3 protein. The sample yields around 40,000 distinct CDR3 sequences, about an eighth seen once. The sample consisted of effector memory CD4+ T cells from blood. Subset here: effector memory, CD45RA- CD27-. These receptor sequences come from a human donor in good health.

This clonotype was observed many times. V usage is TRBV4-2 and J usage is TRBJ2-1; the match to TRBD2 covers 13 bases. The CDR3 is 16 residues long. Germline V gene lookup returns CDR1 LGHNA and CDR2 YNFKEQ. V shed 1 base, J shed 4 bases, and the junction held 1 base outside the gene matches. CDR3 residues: CASSQGGLAGYNEQFF. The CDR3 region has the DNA TGTGCCAGCAGCCAAGGGGGACTAGCGGGATACAATGAGCAGTTCTTC.

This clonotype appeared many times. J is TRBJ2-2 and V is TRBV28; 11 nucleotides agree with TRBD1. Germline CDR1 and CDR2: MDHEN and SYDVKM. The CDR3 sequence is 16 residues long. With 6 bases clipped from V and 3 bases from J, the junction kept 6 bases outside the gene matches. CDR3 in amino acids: CASREGQGGYTGELFF. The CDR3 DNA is TGTGCCAGCAGGGAGGGACAGGGGGGGTACACCGGGGAGCTGTTTTTT.

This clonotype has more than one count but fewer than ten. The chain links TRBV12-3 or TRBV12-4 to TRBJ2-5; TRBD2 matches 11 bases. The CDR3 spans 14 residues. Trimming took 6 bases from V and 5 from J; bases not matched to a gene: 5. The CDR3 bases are TGTGCCAGCAGGGTAGCGGGAGGGCAGGAGACCCAGTACTTC. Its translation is CASRVAGGQETQYF.

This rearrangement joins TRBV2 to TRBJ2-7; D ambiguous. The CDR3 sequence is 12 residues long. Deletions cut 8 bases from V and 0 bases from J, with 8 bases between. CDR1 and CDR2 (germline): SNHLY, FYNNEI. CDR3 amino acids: CASQLPSYEQYF. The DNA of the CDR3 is TGTGCCAGCCAATTACCCTCCTACGAGCAGTACTTC.

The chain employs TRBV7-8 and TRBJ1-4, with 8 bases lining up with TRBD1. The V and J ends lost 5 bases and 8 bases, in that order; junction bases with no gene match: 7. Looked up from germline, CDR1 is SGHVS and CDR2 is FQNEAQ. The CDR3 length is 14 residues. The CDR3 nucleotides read TGTGCCAGCAGCCTGACAGGGGCTGGCGAAAAACTGTTTTTT. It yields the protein CASSLTGAGEKLFF.

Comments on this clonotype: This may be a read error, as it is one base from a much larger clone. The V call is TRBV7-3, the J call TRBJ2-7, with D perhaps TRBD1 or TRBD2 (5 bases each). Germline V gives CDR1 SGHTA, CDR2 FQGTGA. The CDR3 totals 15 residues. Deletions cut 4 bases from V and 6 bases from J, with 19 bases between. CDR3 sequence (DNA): TGTGCCAGCAGCTCCCACCGGGACGCTGGTTGCGAGCAGTACTTC. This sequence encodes CASSSHRDAGCEQYF. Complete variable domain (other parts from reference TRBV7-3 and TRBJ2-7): GAGVSQTPSNKVTEKGKYVELRCDPISGHTALYWYRQSLGQGPEFLIYFQGTGAADDSGLPNDRFFAVRPEGSVSTLKIQRTERGDSAVYLCASSSHRDAGCEQYFGPGTRLTVT.

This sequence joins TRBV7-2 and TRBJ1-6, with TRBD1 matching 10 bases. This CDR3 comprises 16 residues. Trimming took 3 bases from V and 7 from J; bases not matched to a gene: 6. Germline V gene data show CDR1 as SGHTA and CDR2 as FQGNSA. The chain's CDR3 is CASSFFLGQGNSPLHF. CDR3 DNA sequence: TGTGCCAGCAGCTTCTTCTTGGGACAGGGGAATTCACCCCTCCACTTT. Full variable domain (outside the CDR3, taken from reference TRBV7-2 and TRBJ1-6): GAGVSQSPSNKVTEKGKDVELRCDPISGHTALYWYRQSLGQGLEFLIYFQGNSAPDKSGLPSDRFSAERTGGSVSTLTIQRTQQEDSAVYLCASSFFLGQGNSPLHFGNGTRLTVT.

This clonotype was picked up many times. CDR3 nucleotide sequence: TGTGCCAGCAGCTTACCCCGCCGACTAGCGGCTCACAATGAGCAGTTCTTC. It translates to CASSLPRRLAAHNEQFF. V and J are TRBV7-8 and TRBJ2-1; 9 bases agree with TRBD2. The germline V gene encodes CDR1 SGHVS and CDR2 FQNEAQ. V lost 2 bases to trimming and J lost 5 bases; unmatched junction nucleotides: 10. The CDR3 extends over 17 amino acids.

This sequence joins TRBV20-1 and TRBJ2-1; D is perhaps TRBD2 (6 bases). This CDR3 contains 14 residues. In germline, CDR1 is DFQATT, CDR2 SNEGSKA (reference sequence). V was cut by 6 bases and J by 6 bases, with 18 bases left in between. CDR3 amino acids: CSAARDSRGNEQFF. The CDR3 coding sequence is TGCAGTGCCGCAAGGGACTCGAGGGGCAATGAGCAGTTCTTC.

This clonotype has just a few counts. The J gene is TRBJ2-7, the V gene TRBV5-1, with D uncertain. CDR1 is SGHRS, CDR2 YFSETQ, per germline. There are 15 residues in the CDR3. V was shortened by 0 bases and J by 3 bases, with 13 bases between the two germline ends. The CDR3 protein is CASSLEVAANYEQYF. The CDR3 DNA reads TGCGCCAGCAGCTTGGAGGTAGCCGCTAACTACGAGCAGTACTTC.

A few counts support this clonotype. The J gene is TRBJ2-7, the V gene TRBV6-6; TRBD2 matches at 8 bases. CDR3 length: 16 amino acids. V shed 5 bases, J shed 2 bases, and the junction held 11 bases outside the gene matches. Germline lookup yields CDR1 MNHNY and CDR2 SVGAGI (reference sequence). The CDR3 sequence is CASSPSPGLEAYEQYF. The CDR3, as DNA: TGTGCCAGCAGTCCGAGCCCGGGACTAGAGGCCTACGAGCAGTACTTC.

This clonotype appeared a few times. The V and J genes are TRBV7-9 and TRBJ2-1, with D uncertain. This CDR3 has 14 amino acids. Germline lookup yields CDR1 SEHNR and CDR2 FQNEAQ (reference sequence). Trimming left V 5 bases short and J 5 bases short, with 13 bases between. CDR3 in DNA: TGTGCCAGCAGCCTCCAAGCGATGAACAATGAGCAGTTCTTC. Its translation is CASSLQAMNNEQFF. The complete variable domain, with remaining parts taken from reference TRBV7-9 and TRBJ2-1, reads DTGVSQNPRHKITKRGQNVTFRCDPISEHNRLYWYRQTLGQGPEFLTYFQNEAQLEKSRLLSDRFSAERPKGSFSTLEIQRTEQGDSAMYLCASSLQAMNNEQFFGPGTRLTVL.

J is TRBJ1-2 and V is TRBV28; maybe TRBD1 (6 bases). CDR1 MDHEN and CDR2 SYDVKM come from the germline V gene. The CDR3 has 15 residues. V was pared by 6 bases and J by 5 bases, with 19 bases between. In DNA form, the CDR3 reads TGTGCCAGCAGACCTCCCGGGGGCGCGGTTTATGGCTACACCTTC. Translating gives CASRPPGGAVYGYTF.

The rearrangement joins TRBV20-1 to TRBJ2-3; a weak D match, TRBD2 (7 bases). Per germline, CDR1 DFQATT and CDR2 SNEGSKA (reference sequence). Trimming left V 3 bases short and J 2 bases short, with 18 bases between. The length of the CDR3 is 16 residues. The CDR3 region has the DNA TGCAGTGCTAGGGGGGGGGCTACCAGTATCACAGATACGCAGTATTTT. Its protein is CSARGGATSITDTQYF.

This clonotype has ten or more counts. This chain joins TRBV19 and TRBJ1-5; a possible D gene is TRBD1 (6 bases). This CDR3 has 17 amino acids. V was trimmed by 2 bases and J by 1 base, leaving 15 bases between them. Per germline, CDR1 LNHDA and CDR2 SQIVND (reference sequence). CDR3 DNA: TGTGCCAGTAGTATAAAGGGCACAGGGATGAGCAATCAGCCCCAGCATTTT. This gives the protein CASSIKGTGMSNQPQHF.

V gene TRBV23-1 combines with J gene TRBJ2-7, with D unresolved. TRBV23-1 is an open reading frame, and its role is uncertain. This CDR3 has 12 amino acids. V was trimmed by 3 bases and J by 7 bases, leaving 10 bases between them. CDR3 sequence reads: CASSHPTGEQYF. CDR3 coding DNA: TGCGCCAGCAGTCACCCGACCGGAGAGCAGTACTTC.

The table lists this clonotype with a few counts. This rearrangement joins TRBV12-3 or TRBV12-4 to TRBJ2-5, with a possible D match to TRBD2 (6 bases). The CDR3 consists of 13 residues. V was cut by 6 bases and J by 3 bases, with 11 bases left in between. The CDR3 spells CASRTSKEETQYF. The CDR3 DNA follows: TGTGCCAGCAGAACTAGCAAAGAAGAGACCCAGTACTTC.

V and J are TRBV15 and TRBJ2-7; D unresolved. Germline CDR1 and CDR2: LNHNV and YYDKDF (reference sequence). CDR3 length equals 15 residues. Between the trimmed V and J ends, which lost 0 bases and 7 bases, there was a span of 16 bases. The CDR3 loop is CATSRDKSVRSEQYF. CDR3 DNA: TGTGCCACCAGCAGAGATAAAAGCGTACGAAGTGAGCAGTACTTC.

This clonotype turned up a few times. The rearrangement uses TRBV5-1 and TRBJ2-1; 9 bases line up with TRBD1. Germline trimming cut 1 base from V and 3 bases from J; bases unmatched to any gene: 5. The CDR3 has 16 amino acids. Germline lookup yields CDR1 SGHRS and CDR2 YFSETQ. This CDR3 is CASSLIPGQGYNEQFF. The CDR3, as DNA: TGCGCCAGCAGCTTGATTCCGGGACAGGGCTACAATGAGCAGTTCTTC.

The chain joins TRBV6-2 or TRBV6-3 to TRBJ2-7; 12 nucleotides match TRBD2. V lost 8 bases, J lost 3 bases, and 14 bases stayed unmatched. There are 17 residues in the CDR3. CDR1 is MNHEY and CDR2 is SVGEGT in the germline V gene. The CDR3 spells CASLGTSGPKEGYEQYF. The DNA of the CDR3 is TGTGCCAGCCTCGGGACTAGCGGGCCAAAGGAGGGCTACGAGCAGTACTTC.

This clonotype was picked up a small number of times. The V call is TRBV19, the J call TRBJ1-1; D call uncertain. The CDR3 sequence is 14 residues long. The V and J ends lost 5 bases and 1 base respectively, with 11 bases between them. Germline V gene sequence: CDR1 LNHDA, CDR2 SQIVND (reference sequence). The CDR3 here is CASSFLGPNTEAFF. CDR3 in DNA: TGTGCCAGTAGTTTCCTGGGCCCGAACACTGAAGCTTTCTTT.

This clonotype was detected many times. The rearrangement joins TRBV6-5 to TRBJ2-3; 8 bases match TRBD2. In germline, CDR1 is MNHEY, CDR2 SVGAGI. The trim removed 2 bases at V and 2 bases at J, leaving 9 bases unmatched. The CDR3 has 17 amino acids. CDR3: CASSYAGTSANTDTQYF. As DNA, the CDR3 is TGTGCCAGCAGTTACGCCGGGACTAGTGCAAACACAGATACGCAGTATTTT.

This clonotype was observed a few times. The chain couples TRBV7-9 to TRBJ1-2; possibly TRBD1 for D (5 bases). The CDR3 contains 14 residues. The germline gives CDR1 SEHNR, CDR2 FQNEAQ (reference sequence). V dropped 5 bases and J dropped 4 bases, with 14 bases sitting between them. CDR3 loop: CASSMDGGGYGYTF. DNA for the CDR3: TGTGCCAGCAGCATGGACGGGGGAGGCTATGGCTACACCTTC.

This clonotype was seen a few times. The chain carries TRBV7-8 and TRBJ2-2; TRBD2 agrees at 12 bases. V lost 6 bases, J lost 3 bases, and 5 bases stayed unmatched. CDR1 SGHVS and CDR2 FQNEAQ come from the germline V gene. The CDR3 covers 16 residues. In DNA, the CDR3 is TGTGCCAGCAGATCTGGACTAGCGGGGTACACCGGGGAGCTGTTTTTT. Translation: CASRSGLAGYTGELFF.

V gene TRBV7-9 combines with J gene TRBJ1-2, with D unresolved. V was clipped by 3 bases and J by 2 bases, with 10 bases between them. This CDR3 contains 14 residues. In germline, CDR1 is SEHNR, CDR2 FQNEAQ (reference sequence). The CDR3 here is CASSLAASNYGYTF. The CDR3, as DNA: TGTGCCAGCAGCTTGGCCGCATCGAACTATGGCTACACCTTC. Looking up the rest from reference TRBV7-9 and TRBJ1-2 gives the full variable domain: DTGVSQNPRHKITKRGQNVTFRCDPISEHNRLYWYRQTLGQGPEFLTYFQNEAQLEKSRLLSDRFSAERPKGSFSTLEIQRTEQGDSAMYLCASSLAASNYGYTFGSGTRLTVV.

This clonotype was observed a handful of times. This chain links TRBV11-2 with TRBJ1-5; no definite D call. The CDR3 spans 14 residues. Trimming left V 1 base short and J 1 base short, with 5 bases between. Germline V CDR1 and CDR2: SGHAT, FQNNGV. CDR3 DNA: TGTGCCAGCAGCTTAGGACAAAGCAATCAGCCCCAGCATTTT. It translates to CASSLGQSNQPQHF.

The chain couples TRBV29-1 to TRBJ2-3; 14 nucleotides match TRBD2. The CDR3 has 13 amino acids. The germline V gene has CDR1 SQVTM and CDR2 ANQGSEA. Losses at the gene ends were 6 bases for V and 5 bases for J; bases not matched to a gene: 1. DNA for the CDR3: TGCAGCGTGGGGACTAGCGGGAGAGATACGCAGTATTTT. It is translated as CSVGTSGRDTQYF.

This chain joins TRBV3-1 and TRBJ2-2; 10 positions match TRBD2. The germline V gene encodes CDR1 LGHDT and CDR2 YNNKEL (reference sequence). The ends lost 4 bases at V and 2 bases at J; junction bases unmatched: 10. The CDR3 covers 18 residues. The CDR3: CASSLWSGRAINTGELFF. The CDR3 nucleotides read TGTGCCAGCAGCCTCTGGAGCGGGAGGGCCATTAACACCGGGGAGCTGTTTTTT.

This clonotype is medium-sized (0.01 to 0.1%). CDR3 in DNA: TGCAGTGCTAGTGGGCCTAGATACACCGGGGAGCTGTTTTTT. This encodes CSASGPRYTGELFF. The chain combines TRBV20-1 with TRBJ2-2; D gene uncertain. The CDR3 covers 14 residues. With 3 bases removed from V and 3 bases from J, the gap between germline ends came to 11 bases. Germline assignment: CDR1 DFQATT and CDR2 SNEGSKA (reference sequence).